Following are 20 T cell receptor beta chains from one sample sequenced in a study of cytomegalovirus exposure and HLA in healthy donors. PCR involved 60 Vbeta and 13 Jbeta primers. The table came from immunoSEQ multiplex PCR; TCRdb's copy has only in-frame clones and leaves some out. The sample lists about 83,000 clones; more than 80% were seen once. Sequenced input: PBMCs. All receptors derive from a woman aged 25 to 45 in good health and CMV-seronegative.

The chain recombines TRBV10-3 with TRBJ2-1; a weak D match, TRBD2 (5 bases). Germline CDR1 and CDR2: ENHRY and SYGVKD. The V gene lost 3 bases and the J gene lost 0 bases, with 9 bases spanning the gap. The CDR3 is 15 amino acids. CDR3 protein: CAISDWESSYNEQFF. As DNA, the CDR3 is TGTGCCATCAGTGACTGGGAGAGCTCCTACAATGAGCAGTTCTTC.

V and J are TRBV5-1 and TRBJ2-5, with D tentatively TRBD2 (7 bases). This CDR3 has 16 residues. V shed 0 bases and J shed 5 bases, with 17 bases lying between them. From germline, CDR1 is SGHRS and CDR2 YFSETQ. The CDR3 region is CASSLESSGGGETQYF. The CDR3 bases are TGCGCCAGCAGCTTGGAGTCTAGCGGAGGGGGGGAGACCCAGTACTTC.

CDR3 residues: CASSIQLAGSTDTQYF. CDR3 coding DNA: TGTGCCAGTAGTATTCAGCTAGCGGGGAGCACAGATACGCAGTATTTT. The V and J genes are TRBV19 and TRBJ2-3, with 9 bases fitting TRBD2. The CDR3 is 16 residues long. Germline lookup yields CDR1 LNHDA and CDR2 SQIVND (reference sequence). V gave up 3 bases and J gave up 0 bases; unmatched junction bases: 4.

The chain employs TRBV27 and TRBJ1-2; D ambiguous. Deletions cut 5 bases from V and 6 bases from J, with 16 bases between. There are 14 residues in the CDR3. Germline assignment: CDR1 MNHEY and CDR2 SMNVEV (reference sequence). The CDR3 nucleotides are TGTGCCAGCAGTCCATTACAGTGGATGAATGGCTACACCTTC. Translating gives CASSPLQWMNGYTF.

This clone came up a few times. J is TRBJ2-7 and V is TRBV7-6; 10 positions match TRBD1. There are 18 residues in the CDR3. CDR1 SGHVS and CDR2 FNYEAQ come from the germline V gene. With 1 base clipped from V and 2 bases from J, the junction kept 11 bases outside the gene matches. In DNA form, the CDR3 reads TGTGCCAGCAGCTTAGGGGACCGGACAGGGGGAGGTACCTACGAGCAGTACTTC. It translates to CASSLGDRTGGGTYEQYF.

This sequence joins TRBV7-3 and TRBJ1-3; D possibly corresponds to TRBD1 (6 bases). Germline-derived CDR1 and CDR2 are SGHTA and FQGTGA. This CDR3 is 14 amino acids long. Trimming stripped 2 bases from V and 5 bases from J, with 10 bases between. The CDR3 DNA reads TGTGCCAGCAGCTTAGGGGACAATAGAAACACCATATATTTT. It translates to CASSLGDNRNTIYF.

The chain recombines TRBV19 with TRBJ2-4; no reliable D call. V lost 3 bases and J 0 bases, leaving 6 bases between the germline ends. From germline, CDR1 is LNHDA and CDR2 SQIVND (reference sequence). This CDR3 region has 14 residues. CDR3 residues: CASSINIAKNIQYF. The CDR3 DNA is TGTGCCAGTAGTATTAATATAGCCAAAAACATTCAGTACTTC.

The CDR3, as DNA: TGTGCCAGCAGTGGGGGGGGACCAAACTATGGCTACACCTTC. Amino acids: CASSGGGPNYGYTF. The chain employs TRBV6-5 and TRBJ1-2; tentative D call: TRBD1 (5 bases). The CDR3 runs to 14 residues. CDR1 MNHEY and CDR2 SVGAGI come from the germline V gene. Trimming took off 5 bases at V and 2 bases at J, with 12 bases between the two ends.

The gene calls are TRBV28 and TRBJ2-5, with 7 bases fitting TRBD2. The trim removed 3 bases at V and 5 bases at J, leaving 9 bases unmatched. Looked up from germline, CDR1 is MDHEN and CDR2 is SYDVKM. The CDR3 runs to 15 residues. The CDR3 here is CASSFSASGTETQYF. The CDR3 bases are TGTGCCAGCAGTTTTTCGGCTAGCGGTACTGAGACCCAGTACTTC.

The chain joins TRBV10-3 to TRBJ2-2, with TRBD2 identical over 8 bases. J gave up 3 bases and V 6 bases, and 9 bases lay outside the gene matches. CDR3 length equals 16 residues. The germline CDR1 and CDR2 sequences are ENHRY and SYGVKD. The CDR3 nucleotides are TGTGCCATCAGGCCGAGCGGGAGAGGCGACACCGGGGAGCTGTTTTTT. This translates into CAIRPSGRGDTGELFF.

There are a few counts of this clone. The V and J genes are TRBV25-1 and TRBJ2-3; 8 bases agree with TRBD1. The germline V gene has CDR1 MGHDK and CDR2 SYGVNS. This CDR3 region has 13 residues. V dropped 3 bases and J dropped 8; count of bases not matched to a gene: 4. CDR3 sequence: CASSDRGPGTQYF. The CDR3 DNA follows: TGTGCCAGCAGTGACAGGGGGCCCGGTACGCAGTATTTT.

The chain combines TRBV2 with TRBJ2-7, with TRBD1 as a possible D gene (6 bases). The CDR3 spans 13 residues. CDR1 SNHLY and CDR2 FYNNEI come from the germline V gene. Trimming removed 6 bases at V and 1 base at J, with 10 bases between. The CDR3 region is CASSEGVSYEQYF. For the CDR3, the DNA is TGTGCCAGCAGCGAGGGGGTATCCTACGAGCAGTACTTC.

The chain couples TRBV15 to TRBJ2-3, with 7 nucleotides matching TRBD1. The CDR3 contains 13 residues. Germline lookup yields CDR1 LNHNV and CDR2 YYDKDF (reference sequence). The V gene end was trimmed by 5 bases and the J gene end by 4 bases; junction bases not matched to a gene: 3. CDR3 nucleotides: TGTGCCACCAGCCCCCAGGGGGCAGATACGCAGTATTTT. Protein sequence: CATSPQGADTQYF.

This clone has a single count. The rearrangement uses TRBV28 and TRBJ2-1; D not resolved. Trimming left V 6 bases short and J 6 bases short, with 18 bases between. Germline values: CDR1 MDHEN, CDR2 SYDVKM. The CDR3 runs 15 residues. CDR3 DNA: TGTGCCAGCAGCCTTGGGCACCCCTCCGGCAATGAGCAGTTCTTC. Its protein product is CASSLGHPSGNEQFF.

With respect to this clone: At one boundary the junction diverges from the germline segment, which might be a read error. The chain combines TRBV7-9 with TRBJ2-5, with D perhaps TRBD1 (5 bases). The CDR3 has 13 amino acids. The germline V gene has CDR1 SEHNR and CDR2 FQNEAQ (reference sequence). Written as DNA, the CDR3 is TGTTCCAGCAGCTCCACCAGGGAAGAGACCCAGTACTTC. Its protein product is CSSSSTREETQYF.

This clone has a handful of counts. The chain combines TRBV9 with TRBJ2-7; 13 bases line up with TRBD2. The CDR3 is 16 amino acids. The trim removed 4 bases at V and 6 bases at J, leaving 10 bases unmatched. Per the germline V gene, CDR1 is SGDLS and CDR2 is YYNGEE. The chain's CDR3 is CASSPSGLAGVSEQYF. DNA for the CDR3: TGTGCCAGCAGCCCCAGCGGACTAGCGGGAGTGTCCGAGCAGTACTTC. The whole variable domain, filled in from reference TRBV9 and TRBJ2-7, reads DSGVTQTPKHLITATGQRVTLRCSPRSGDLSVYWYQQSLDQGLQFLIQYYNGEERAKGNILERFSAQQFPDLHSELNLSSLELGDSALYFCASSPSGLAGVSEQYFGPGTRLTVT.

This chain links TRBV13 with TRBJ1-1; 7 positions agree with TRBD1. In germline, CDR1 is PRHDT, CDR2 FYEKMQ (reference sequence). The V segment lost 4 bases and the J segment 2 bases; nucleotides outside the gene matches: 13. This CDR3 has 17 residues. CDR3 protein: CASSSLTGREINTEAFF. The CDR3 region has the DNA TGTGCCAGCAGCTCTCTGACAGGGCGCGAAATCAACACTGAAGCTTTCTTT. The full variable domain, rest sourced from reference TRBV13 and TRBJ1-1, is AAGVIQSPRHLIKEKRETATLKCYPIPRHDTVYWYQQGPGQDPQFLISFYEKMQSDKGSIPDRFSAQQFSDYHSELNMSSLELGDSALYFCASSSLTGREINTEAFFGQGTRLTVV.

The rearrangement uses TRBV9 and TRBJ2-5; 9 positions agree with TRBD2. The closer fit of TRBJ2-7 to the DNA end suggests the J call may be wrong. CDR1 is SGDLS, CDR2 YYNGEE, per germline. The CDR3 contains 15 residues. CDR3 protein: CASSLTSGPTYEQYF. The CDR3 nucleotides are TGTGCCAGCAGCCTTACTAGCGGGCCGACCTACGAGCAGTACTTC.

This rearrangement joins TRBV5-4 to TRBJ2-7; the match to TRBD1 covers 9 bases. Germline V CDR1 and CDR2: SGHNT, YYREEE (reference sequence). V shed 4 bases and J 7 bases; nucleotides not matched to a gene: 12. This CDR3 is 15 amino acids long. The CDR3, as DNA: TGTGCCAGCAGCGCTTCCGGGACAGGGTCTCTGGAGCAGTACTTC. This translates into CASSASGTGSLEQYF.

This clone was seen just once. The J gene is TRBJ2-1, the V gene TRBV11-3; 9 nucleotides align to TRBD2. Germline-derived CDR1 and CDR2 are SGHNT and YENEEA. V shed 4 bases, J shed 10 bases, and the junction held 14 bases outside the gene matches. CDR3 length equals 16 residues. The CDR3 sequence is CASSSGTSRARGEQFF. The CDR3 nucleotides read TGTGCCAGCAGCTCCGGGACTAGCCGGGCTCGGGGGGAGCAGTTCTTC.